These 6 T cell receptor beta chains came from one sample sequenced in a study of cytomegalovirus exposure and HLA in healthy donors. In the PCR, 60 Vbeta and 13 Jbeta primers were used. Libraries were prepared by immunoSEQ multiplex PCR; TCRdb keeps only in-frame clonotypes and omits some of them. The table records 210,000 or so clones, around 89% of them present only once. Sequencing was carried out using PBMCs. The receptors stem from a woman younger than 35 in good health and CMV-seronegative.

The rearrangement links TRBV4-3 to TRBJ2-7; a possible D gene is TRBD1 (5 bases). This CDR3 contains 13 residues. Germline V gene lookup returns CDR1 LGHNA and CDR2 YSLEER. V lost 0 bases and J lost 7, with 10 bases in between. The CDR3 coding sequence is TGCGCCAGCAGCCAAGATAGACAGACAGAGCAGTACTTC. It codes for CASSQDRQTEQYF.

The J gene is TRBJ1-5, the V gene TRBV5-4; 8 bases are shared with TRBD1. The CDR3 runs to 14 residues. CDR1 is SGHNT and CDR2 is YYREEE in the germline V gene (reference sequence). Trimming removed 4 bases from V and 2 bases from J; junction bases left unmatched: 2. CDR3 protein: CASSQGQGNQPQHF. The CDR3 DNA reads TGTGCCAGCAGCCAGGGACAGGGCAATCAGCCCCAGCATTTT.

The chain uses TRBV7-2 and TRBJ1-2; D remains unclear. The germline V and J ends were trimmed by 5 bases and 4 bases, with 11 bases remaining between them. The CDR3 contains 13 residues. Germline CDR1 reads SGHTA; CDR2 reads FQGNSA. The CDR3 sequence: CASSPGGSYGYTF. CDR3 nucleotides: TGTGCCAGCAGCCCCGGCGGCAGCTATGGCTACACCTTC.

The chain employs TRBV6-5 and TRBJ1-1; TRBD1 matches at 9 bases. V lost 6 bases, J lost 7 bases, and 9 bases stayed unmatched. Germline V gene data show CDR1 as MNHEY and CDR2 as SVGAGI. This CDR3 has 14 residues. The CDR3 loop reads CASRPGQGWGEAFF. DNA for the CDR3: TGTGCCAGCAGGCCGGGACAGGGTTGGGGTGAAGCTTTCTTT.

This chain uses TRBV5-1 with TRBJ1-2, with 10 bases identical to TRBD1. CDR1 SGHRS and CDR2 YFSETQ come from the germline V gene. This CDR3 comprises 15 residues. With 4 bases clipped from V and 4 bases from J, the junction kept 7 bases outside the gene matches. As DNA, the CDR3 is TGCGCCAGCAGCCAAGCCGGGACAGGGGCCTATGGCTACACCTTC. The encoded protein is CASSQAGTGAYGYTF.

CDR3 in DNA: TGTGCCAGCAGCGTACCAGGGGCTAATGAAAAACTGTTTTTT. As protein: CASSVPGANEKLFF. The chain is built from TRBV9 and TRBJ1-4; D may be TRBD1 (6 bases). Germline V gene data show CDR1 as SGDLS and CDR2 as YYNGEE. The CDR3 has 14 amino acids. V lost 1 base and J lost 3, with 7 bases in between.